These T cell receptor beta chains were read from a single sample in a study of blood T cell repertoires in COVID-19. Data came from immunoSEQ multiplex PCR; TCRdb stores just in-frame clones and leaves some out. The sample lists about 300,000 clones, nearly 90% occurring once. Specimen: peripheral blood. The receptor source for this set is a woman in her thirties with COVID-19, enrolled during active disease. CDR3s include the opening cysteine and the closing phenylalanine or tryptophan. D genes are given only for firm matches. Where a row states a size, it is once, few, many or the class of an expanded clone; other rows omit it.

v_gene: TRBV9
abundance: -
d_gene: -
j_gene: TRBJ2-7
CDR3aa: CASSVGSGPYEQYF
CDR3nt: TGTGCCAGCAGCGTAGGTTCTGGCCCATACGAGCAGTACTTC

v_gene: TRBV2
abundance: -
d_gene: -
j_gene: TRBJ2-5
CDR3aa: CASRGGSLNGETQYF
CDR3nt: TGTGCCAGCAGGGGCGGGTCTTTAAACGGAGAGACCCAGTACTTC

v_gene: TRBV12-3/TRBV12-4
abundance: -
d_gene: -
j_gene: TRBJ1-1
CDR3aa: CASSLDPSEAFF
CDR3nt: TGTGCCAGCAGTTTAGATCCGAGTGAAGCTTTCTTT

v_gene: TRBV5-1
abundance: -
d_gene: -
j_gene: TRBJ2-3
CDR3aa: CASSLGVSPTDTQYF
CDR3nt: TGCGCCAGCAGCTTGGGTGTCTCCCCCACAGATACGCAGTATTTT

v_gene: TRBV19
abundance: -
d_gene: -
j_gene: TRBJ2-3
CDR3aa: CASSLGRAADTQYF
CDR3nt: TGTGCCAGTAGTCTAGGCAGGGCTGCAGATACGCAGTATTTT

v_gene: TRBV19
abundance: -
d_gene: TRBD1
j_gene: TRBJ2-1
CDR3aa: CASSISGQVDNEQFF
CDR3nt: TGTGCCAGTAGTATTTCGGGACAGGTCGACAATGAGCAGTTCTTC

v_gene: TRBV9
abundance: -
d_gene: TRBD2
j_gene: TRBJ2-3
CDR3aa: CASSDHRGGGTTDTQYF
CDR3nt: TGTGCCAGCAGCGACCATCGGGGCGGGGGGACCACAGATACGCAGTATTTT

v_gene: TRBV6-6
abundance: -
d_gene: TRBD1
j_gene: TRBJ1-5
CDR3aa: CASSPRGQPNQPQHF
CDR3nt: TGTGCCAGCAGTCCTAGGGGGCAACCAAATCAGCCCCAGCATTTT

v_gene: TRBV7-3
abundance: -
d_gene: -
j_gene: TRBJ2-1
CDR3aa: CASRSSGTPYNEQFF
CDR3nt: TGTGCCAGCAGGTCATCCGGGACACCTTACAATGAGCAGTTCTTC

v_gene: TRBV5-1
abundance: -
d_gene: TRBD1
j_gene: TRBJ1-6
CDR3aa: CASSLTGASSPLHF
CDR3nt: TGCGCCAGCAGCTTAACAGGGGCAAGTTCACCCCTCCACTTT

v_gene: TRBV6-5
abundance: few
d_gene: TRBD1
j_gene: TRBJ1-2
CDR3aa: CASSPDRGDGYTF
CDR3nt: TGTGCCAGCAGCCCGGACAGGGGAGACGGCTACACCTTC

v_gene: TRBV4-1
abundance: -
d_gene: -
j_gene: TRBJ1-2
CDR3aa: CASSQALNLANYGYTF
CDR3nt: TGCGCCAGCAGCCAAGCTCTCAACCTAGCTAACTATGGCTACACCTTC

v_gene: TRBV5-1
abundance: -
d_gene: -
j_gene: TRBJ2-3
CDR3aa: CASSSYRDPTDTQYF
CDR3nt: TGCGCCAGCAGCTCCTACAGGGACCCCACAGATACGCAGTATTTT

v_gene: TRBV19
abundance: -
d_gene: -
j_gene: TRBJ2-1
CDR3aa: CASSILVSYNEQFF
CDR3nt: TGTGCCAGTAGTATTCTAGTATCCTACAATGAGCAGTTCTTC

v_gene: TRBV6-5
abundance: few
d_gene: TRBD1
j_gene: TRBJ1-6
CDR3aa: CASTRTGGVSSPLHF
CDR3nt: TGTGCCAGCACCCGGACAGGGGGCGTTTCTTCACCCCTCCACTTT

v_gene: TRBV13
abundance: -
d_gene: TRBD1
j_gene: TRBJ1-2
CDR3aa: CASSSHGTGKEDGYTF
CDR3nt: TGTGCCAGCAGCTCCCACGGGACAGGGAAAGAGGATGGCTACACCTTC

v_gene: TRBV27
abundance: -
d_gene: -
j_gene: TRBJ1-2
CDR3aa: CATAGEGGGRVYGYTF
CDR3nt: TGTGCCACCGCCGGGGAGGGCGGGGGTAGAGTTTATGGCTACACCTTC

v_gene: TRBV27
abundance: -
d_gene: -
j_gene: TRBJ1-2
CDR3aa: CASSTGPNYGYTF
CDR3nt: TGTGCCAGCAGTACGGGTCCTAACTATGGCTACACCTTC

v_gene: TRBV25-1
abundance: -
d_gene: -
j_gene: TRBJ1-1
CDR3aa: CASSPGTEAFF
CDR3nt: TGTGCCAGCAGTCCCGGGACTGAAGCTTTCTTT

v_gene: TRBV4-2
abundance: -
d_gene: -
j_gene: TRBJ1-4
CDR3aa: CASSQRQRSEEKLFF
CDR3nt: TGTGCCAGCAGCCAACGACAGCGCAGCGAAGAAAAACTGTTTTTT

v_gene: TRBV7-8
abundance: -
d_gene: -
j_gene: TRBJ2-1
CDR3aa: CASSSGFMQFF
CDR3nt: TGTGCCAGCAGCTCGGGTTTCATGCAGTTCTTC

v_gene: TRBV24-1
abundance: -
d_gene: -
j_gene: TRBJ2-3
CDR3aa: CATSGVGSGTQYF
CDR3nt: TGTGCCACCAGTGGTGTTGGGTCGGGTACGCAGTATTTT

v_gene: TRBV11-3
abundance: -
d_gene: -
j_gene: TRBJ2-7
CDR3aa: CASSLLVGGYEQYF
CDR3nt: TGTGCCAGCAGCTTATTAGTCGGGGGCTACGAGCAGTACTTC

v_gene: TRBV30
abundance: -
d_gene: TRBD2
j_gene: TRBJ2-2
CDR3aa: CAWQMGLVAGELFF
CDR3nt: TGTGCCTGGCAGATGGGACTAGTAGCCGGGGAGCTGTTTTTT

v_gene: TRBV5-6
abundance: few
d_gene: -
j_gene: TRBJ1-1
CDR3aa: CASSRVVGNTEAFF
CDR3nt: TGTGCCAGCAGCCGGGTCGTAGGGAACACTGAAGCTTTCTTT

v_gene: TRBV25-1
abundance: -
d_gene: -
j_gene: TRBJ2-1
CDR3aa: CATSANYNEQFF
CDR3nt: TGTGCCACTAGCGCGAACTACAATGAGCAGTTCTTC

v_gene: TRBV19
abundance: -
d_gene: -
j_gene: TRBJ2-1
CDR3aa: CASSNWGQNEQFF
CDR3nt: TGTGCCAGTAGTAACTGGGGGCAGAATGAGCAGTTCTTC

v_gene: TRBV6-4
abundance: -
d_gene: -
j_gene: TRBJ2-2
CDR3aa: CASRGNRVVAGELFF
CDR3nt: TGTGCCAGCAGGGGGAACAGGGTTGTCGCCGGGGAGCTGTTTTTT

v_gene: TRBV19
abundance: -
d_gene: TRBD1
j_gene: TRBJ1-1
CDR3aa: CASSIVVVFGQGNTEAFF
CDR3nt: TGTGCCAGTAGTATAGTCGTGGTCTTCGGACAGGGGAACACTGAAGCTTTCTTT

v_gene: TRBV3-1/TRBV3-2
abundance: -
d_gene: TRBD1
j_gene: TRBJ1-2
CDR3aa: CALITGTGWGYGYTF
CDR3nt: TGTGCCCTCATCACAGGGACAGGGTGGGGCTATGGCTACACCTTC

v_gene: TRBV19
abundance: once
d_gene: TRBD1
j_gene: TRBJ1-2
CDR3aa: CASSEGAVGYGYTF
CDR3nt: TGTGCCAGTAGCGAGGGGGCGGTAGGCTATGGCTACACCTTC

v_gene: TRBV19
abundance: once
d_gene: TRBD1
j_gene: TRBJ2-7
CDR3aa: CASSRTGGTYEQYF
CDR3nt: TGTGCCAGTAGCCGGACAGGGGGGACCTACGAGCAGTACTTC

v_gene: TRBV4-2
abundance: -
d_gene: -
j_gene: TRBJ1-1
CDR3aa: CASSQDGGRGNPRADTEAFF
CDR3nt: TGTGCCAGCAGCCAAGACGGGGGGAGGGGGAACCCGAGGGCGGACACTGAAGCTTTCTTT

v_gene: TRBV7-9
abundance: -
d_gene: -
j_gene: TRBJ1-1
CDR3aa: CASSLLGDMNTEAFF
CDR3nt: TGTGCCAGCAGCTTGCTGGGGGACATGAACACTGAAGCTTTCTTT

v_gene: TRBV18
abundance: -
d_gene: TRBD1
j_gene: TRBJ2-7
CDR3aa: CASSRDSYEQYF
CDR3nt: TGTGCCAGCTCACGGGACAGTTACGAGCAGTACTTC

v_gene: TRBV3-1/TRBV3-2
abundance: -
d_gene: -
j_gene: TRBJ1-3
CDR3aa: CASSPERADYSGNTIYF
CDR3nt: TGTGCCAGCAGCCCAGAGCGTGCGGACTACTCTGGAAACACCATATATTTT

v_gene: TRBV7-9
abundance: -
d_gene: TRBD1
j_gene: TRBJ1-4
CDR3aa: CASSRGDRGYEKLFF
CDR3nt: TGTGCCAGCAGCCGTGGGGACAGGGGATACGAAAAACTGTTTTTT

v_gene: TRBV5-4
abundance: -
d_gene: -
j_gene: TRBJ2-7
CDR3aa: CASSLGQAMSYEQYF
CDR3nt: TGTGCCAGCAGCTTGGGTCAGGCGATGTCCTACGAGCAGTACTTC

v_gene: TRBV7-9
abundance: -
d_gene: TRBD1
j_gene: TRBJ2-2
CDR3aa: CASSHGLQGIGELFF
CDR3nt: TGTGCCAGCAGCCACGGCTTACAGGGGATCGGGGAGCTGTTTTTT

v_gene: TRBV5-1
abundance: -
d_gene: -
j_gene: TRBJ1-4
CDR3aa: CASSLGQLGGGGKLFF
CDR3nt: TGCGCCAGCAGCTTGGGGCAGCTTGGAGGCGGGGGAAAACTGTTTTTT

v_gene: TRBV12-3/TRBV12-4
abundance: -
d_gene: -
j_gene: TRBJ1-2
CDR3aa: CASSLPGNYGYTF
CDR3nt: TGTGCCAGCAGTTTGCCCGGGAACTATGGCTACACCTTC

v_gene: TRBV24-1
abundance: once
d_gene: -
j_gene: TRBJ2-1
CDR3aa: CATSDTARVNYNEQFF
CDR3nt: TGTGCCACCAGTGATACCGCCAGGGTCAACTACAATGAGCAGTTCTTC

v_gene: TRBV18
abundance: -
d_gene: TRBD2
j_gene: TRBJ2-3
CDR3aa: CASSPSQRGGATDTQYF
CDR3nt: TGTGCCAGCTCACCATCCCAGCGGGGGGGCGCCACAGATACGCAGTATTTT

v_gene: TRBV6-5
abundance: few
d_gene: TRBD1
j_gene: TRBJ1-2
CDR3aa: CASSGRQGSPYGYTF
CDR3nt: TGTGCCAGCAGCGGCCGACAGGGTTCCCCCTATGGCTACACCTTC

v_gene: TRBV6-6
abundance: -
d_gene: TRBD2
j_gene: TRBJ2-3
CDR3aa: CASRAAGGPDTQYF
CDR3nt: TGTGCCAGCAGGGCAGCGGGGGGGCCAGATACGCAGTATTTT

v_gene: TRBV7-2
abundance: -
d_gene: -
j_gene: TRBJ1-1
CDR3aa: CASSTNWGLEGEAFF
CDR3nt: TGTGCCAGCAGCACCAACTGGGGACTTGAAGGTGAAGCTTTCTTT

v_gene: TRBV19
abundance: -
d_gene: -
j_gene: TRBJ1-2
CDR3aa: CASSIDPGDYGYTF
CDR3nt: TGTGCCAGTAGTATAGACCCGGGTGACTATGGCTACACCTTC

v_gene: TRBV7-2
abundance: -
d_gene: TRBD1
j_gene: TRBJ2-2
CDR3aa: CASRKSRQGATGELFF
CDR3nt: TGTGCCAGCAGAAAGTCCCGACAGGGGGCCACCGGGGAGCTGTTTTTT

v_gene: TRBV7-3
abundance: -
d_gene: -
j_gene: TRBJ1-5
CDR3aa: CASSSQTGADQPQHF
CDR3nt: TGTGCCAGCAGCTCACAGACAGGAGCGGATCAGCCCCAGCATTTT

v_gene: TRBV4-1
abundance: once
d_gene: TRBD2
j_gene: TRBJ2-5
CDR3aa: CASSQYSREEETQYF
CDR3nt: TGCGCCAGCAGCCAATATAGCCGGGAGGAGGAGACCCAGTACTTC

v_gene: TRBV18
abundance: -
d_gene: TRBD1
j_gene: TRBJ2-5
CDR3aa: CASSRGTGEGKTQYF
CDR3nt: TGTGCCAGCTCAAGAGGGACAGGGGAAGGAAAGACCCAGTACTTC

v_gene: TRBV6-5
abundance: -
d_gene: -
j_gene: TRBJ2-1
CDR3aa: CASSLGLSSYNEQFF
CDR3nt: TGTGCCAGCAGTCTCGGACTAAGCTCCTACAATGAGCAGTTCTTC

v_gene: TRBV5-1
abundance: -
d_gene: TRBD1
j_gene: TRBJ2-3
CDR3aa: CASSLGQITDTQYF
CDR3nt: TGCGCCAGCAGCCTGGGACAGATCACAGATACGCAGTATTTT

v_gene: TRBV18
abundance: -
d_gene: -
j_gene: TRBJ1-3
CDR3aa: CASSPNRAVGGNTIYF
CDR3nt: TGTGCCAGCTCACCAAACAGGGCTGTGGGTGGAAACACCATATATTTT

v_gene: TRBV5-6
abundance: -
d_gene: -
j_gene: TRBJ1-3
CDR3aa: CASSLRHLLESLSGNTIYF
CDR3nt: TGTGCCAGCAGCTTGCGCCATTTACTCGAGAGCCTCTCTGGAAACACCATATATTTT